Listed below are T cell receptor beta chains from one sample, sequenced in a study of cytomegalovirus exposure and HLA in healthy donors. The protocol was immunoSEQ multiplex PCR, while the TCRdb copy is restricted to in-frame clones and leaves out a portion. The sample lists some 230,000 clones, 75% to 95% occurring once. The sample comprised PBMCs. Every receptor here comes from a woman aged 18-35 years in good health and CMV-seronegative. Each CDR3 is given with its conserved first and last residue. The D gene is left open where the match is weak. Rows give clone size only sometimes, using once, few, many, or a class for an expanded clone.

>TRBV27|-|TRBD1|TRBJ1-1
CASSLYMGQGASEAFF
TGTGCCAGCAGTTTATATATGGGGCAGGGGGCCTCTGAAGCTTTCTTT
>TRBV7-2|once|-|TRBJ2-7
CASSLGPSSYEQYF
TGTGCCAGCAGCTTAGGGCCCAGCTCCTACGAGCAGTACTTC
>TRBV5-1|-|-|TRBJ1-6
CASSFSTLNSPLHF
TGCGCCAGCAGCTTCTCTACTTTGAATTCACCCCTCCACTTT
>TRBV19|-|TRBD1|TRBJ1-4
CASQGQGARALFF
TGTGCCAGTCAAGGACAGGGAGCCCGAGCACTGTTTTTT
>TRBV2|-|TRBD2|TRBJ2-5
CASSAVAGVPSGQYF
TGTGCCAGCAGTGCGGTAGCGGGAGTCCCATCTGGCCAGTACTTC
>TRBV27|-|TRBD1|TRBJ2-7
CASSPRQGAYEQYF
TGTGCCAGCAGTCCAAGACAGGGCGCCTACGAGCAGTACTTC
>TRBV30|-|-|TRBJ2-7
CAWRRAYPYEQYF
TGTGCCTGGAGGAGGGCCTATCCCTACGAGCAGTACTTC
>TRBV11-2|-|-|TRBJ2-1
CASSLASRGGEQFF
TGTGCCAGCAGCTTAGCCTCGAGGGGGGGTGAGCAGTTCTTC
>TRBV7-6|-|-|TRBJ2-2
CASSLAKSGRNTGELFF
TGTGCCAGCAGCTTAGCGAAAAGCGGGCGGAACACCGGGGAGCTGTTTTTT
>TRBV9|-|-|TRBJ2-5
CASSVGPRGQETQYF
TGTGCCAGCAGCGTAGGACCCCGGGGCCAAGAGACCCAGTACTTC
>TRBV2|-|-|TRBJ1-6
CASSLGGRGAHNSPLHF
TGTGCCAGCAGCCTAGGAGGCAGGGGCGCCCATAATTCACCCCTCCACTTT
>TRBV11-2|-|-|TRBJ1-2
CASSLGGLSRRSYGYTF
TGTGCCAGCAGCTTAGGTGGTCTCAGCCGTCGGAGCTATGGCTACACCTTC
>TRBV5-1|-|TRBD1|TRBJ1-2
CASSFLGQGTLNYGYTF
TGCGCCAGCAGCTTCTTAGGACAGGGGACTCTTAATTATGGCTACACCTTC
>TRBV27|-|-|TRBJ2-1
CASSLVALAVYPDIGEQFF
TGTGCCAGCAGTTTAGTCGCGTTAGCGGTATATCCTGATATCGGGGAGCAGTTCTTC
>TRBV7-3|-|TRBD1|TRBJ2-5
CASSQGPGQQETQYF
TGTGCCAGCAGCCAAGGCCCGGGACAGCAAGAGACCCAGTACTTC
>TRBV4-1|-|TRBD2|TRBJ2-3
CASSLRTSERTDTQYF
TGCGCCAGCAGCCTAAGGACTAGCGAGCGCACAGATACGCAGTATTTT
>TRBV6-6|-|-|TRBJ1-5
CASSPGHHNQPQHF
TGTGCCAGCAGCCCCGGACACCACAATCAGCCCCAGCATTTT
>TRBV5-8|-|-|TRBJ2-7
CASSRLGIPYEQYF
TGTGCCAGCAGCCGGCTGGGCATACCCTACGAGCAGTACTTC
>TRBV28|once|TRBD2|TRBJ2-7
CASSSFVAGSYEQYF
TGTGCCAGCAGTTCGTTCGTAGCGGGATCATACGAGCAGTACTTC
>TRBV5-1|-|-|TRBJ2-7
CASSLWASTRTYEQYF
TGCGCCAGCAGCTTGTGGGCCTCAACCAGGACCTACGAGCAGTACTTC
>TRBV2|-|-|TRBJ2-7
CASSDLSYEQYF
TGTGCCAGCAGTGACCTGTCCTACGAGCAGTACTTC
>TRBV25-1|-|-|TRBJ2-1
CASSDLNRGAGPGNEQFF
TGTGCCAGCAGTGACCTTAATCGGGGGGCGGGGCCGGGGAATGAGCAGTTCTTC
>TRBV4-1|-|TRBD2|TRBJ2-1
CASSQEDRAGGYYNEQFF
TGCGCCAGCAGCCAAGAGGATCGGGCGGGAGGTTACTACAATGAGCAGTTCTTC
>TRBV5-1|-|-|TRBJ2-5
CASSPEGGETQYF
TGCGCCAGCAGCCCCGAGGGCGGGGAGACCCAGTACTTC
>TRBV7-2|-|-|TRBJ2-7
CASSSFLVPEQYF
TGTGCCAGCAGCTCCTTTCTCGTCCCCGAGCAGTACTTC
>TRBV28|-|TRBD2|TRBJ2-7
CASSSPRGLVDEQYF
TGTGCCAGCAGTTCCCCCCGGGGACTAGTAGACGAGCAGTACTTC
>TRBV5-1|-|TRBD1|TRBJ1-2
CASSLTTGGDGYTF
TGCGCCAGCAGCCTCACGACAGGGGGCGACGGCTACACCTTC
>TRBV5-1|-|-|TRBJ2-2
CASSLAGAGTGELFF
TGCGCCAGCAGCCTCGCGGGGGCGGGAACCGGGGAGCTGTTTTTT
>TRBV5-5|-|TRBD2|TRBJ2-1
CASTSEGGPNEQFF
TGTGCCAGCACTAGTGAGGGAGGGCCTAATGAGCAGTTCTTC
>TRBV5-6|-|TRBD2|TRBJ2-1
CASSDIRLAYSYNEQFF
TGTGCCAGCAGCGACATAAGACTAGCCTACTCCTACAATGAGCAGTTCTTC
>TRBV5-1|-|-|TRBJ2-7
CASSWGTLESYEQYF
TGCGCCAGCAGCTGGGGGACTTTGGAATCCTACGAGCAGTACTTC
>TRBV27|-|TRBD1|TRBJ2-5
CASSLWRGGQGKETQYF
TGTGCCAGCAGTTTATGGAGGGGGGGACAGGGAAAAGAGACCCAGTACTTC
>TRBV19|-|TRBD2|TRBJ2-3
CASSMGLGIDTQYF
TGTGCCAGTAGTATGGGACTAGGCATAGATACGCAGTATTTT
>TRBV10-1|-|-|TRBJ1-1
CASSEDRNTEAFF
TGCGCCAGCAGTGAGGACAGGAACACTGAAGCTTTCTTT
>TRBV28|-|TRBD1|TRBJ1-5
CASSKQRGQGNQPQHF
TGTGCCAGCAGTAAACAACGGGGACAGGGCAATCAGCCCCAGCATTTT
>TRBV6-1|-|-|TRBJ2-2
CASTEPVTELFF
TGTGCCAGCACCGAACCCGTGACAGAGCTGTTTTTT
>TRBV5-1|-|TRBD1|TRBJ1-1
CASSQDPGGFTEAFF
TGCGCCAGCAGCCAGGACCCAGGGGGATTCACTGAAGCTTTCTTT
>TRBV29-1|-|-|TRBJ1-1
CSVGGGTNTEAFF
TGCAGCGTTGGTGGGGGGACGAACACTGAAGCTTTCTTT
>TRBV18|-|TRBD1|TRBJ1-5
CASSPGQGAAQPQHF
TGTGCCAGCTCACCAGGGCAGGGGGCGGCTCAGCCCCAGCATTTT
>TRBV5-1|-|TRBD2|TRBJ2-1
CASRRAGAVNEQFF
TGCGCCAGCAGGAGGGCGGGAGCTGTCAATGAGCAGTTCTTC
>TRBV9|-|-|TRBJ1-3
CASSLTPNGNTIYF
TGTGCCAGCAGCCTGACTCCAAACGGAAACACCATATATTTT
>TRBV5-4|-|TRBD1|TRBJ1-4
CASSRDRADEKLFF
TGTGCCAGCAGCCGGGACAGGGCCGATGAAAAACTGTTTTTT
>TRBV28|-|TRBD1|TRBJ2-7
CASSWDRRLSYEQYF
TGTGCCAGCAGTTGGGACAGGAGACTCTCCTACGAGCAGTACTTC
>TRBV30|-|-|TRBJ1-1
CAWSVLGGRTEAFF
TGTGCCTGGAGTGTACTAGGGGGTCGGACTGAAGCTTTCTTT
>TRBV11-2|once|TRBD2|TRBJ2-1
CASSLDAGLVKAEQFF
TGTGCCAGCAGCTTAGATGCGGGACTAGTAAAGGCTGAGCAGTTCTTC
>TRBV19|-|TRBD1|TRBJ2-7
CASSAGQGFSYEQYF
TGTGCCAGTAGTGCGGGACAGGGTTTCTCCTACGAGCAGTACTTC
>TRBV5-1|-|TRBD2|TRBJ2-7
CASSLDGRAGNEQYF
TGCGCCAGCAGCTTGGACGGGAGGGCCGGGAACGAGCAGTACTTC
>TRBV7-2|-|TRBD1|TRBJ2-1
CASSLAAGGGFNEQFF
TGTGCCAGCAGCTTAGCGGCAGGGGGCGGATTTAATGAGCAGTTCTTC
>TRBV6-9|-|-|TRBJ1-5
CASSYHRVNQPQHF
TGTGCCAGCAGTTACCACAGGGTCAATCAGCCCCAGCATTTT
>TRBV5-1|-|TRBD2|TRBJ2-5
CASSSQAFIPGLATQETQYF
TGCGCCAGCAGCTCGCAAGCCTTCATTCCGGGACTAGCGACCCAAGAGACCCAGTACTTC
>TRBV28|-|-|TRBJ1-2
CASSFFGRVNYGYTF
TGTGCCAGCAGTTTTTTTGGCAGGGTAAACTATGGCTACACCTTC
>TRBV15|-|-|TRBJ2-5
CATSRDWGRGSLRETQYF
TGTGCCACCAGCAGAGATTGGGGCAGGGGATCCTTAAGAGAGACCCAGTACTTC
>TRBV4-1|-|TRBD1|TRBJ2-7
CASSQVTGELSEQYF
TGCGCCAGCAGCCAAGTGACAGGGGAACTCTCCGAGCAGTACTTC
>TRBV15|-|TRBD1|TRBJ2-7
CATSSRGQGYEQYF
TGTGCCACCAGCTCCCGGGGACAGGGGTACGAGCAGTACTTC
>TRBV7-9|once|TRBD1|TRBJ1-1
CASSSFNQDRGNTEAFF
TGTGCCAGCAGCTCCTTTAACCAGGACAGGGGCAACACTGAAGCTTTCTTT